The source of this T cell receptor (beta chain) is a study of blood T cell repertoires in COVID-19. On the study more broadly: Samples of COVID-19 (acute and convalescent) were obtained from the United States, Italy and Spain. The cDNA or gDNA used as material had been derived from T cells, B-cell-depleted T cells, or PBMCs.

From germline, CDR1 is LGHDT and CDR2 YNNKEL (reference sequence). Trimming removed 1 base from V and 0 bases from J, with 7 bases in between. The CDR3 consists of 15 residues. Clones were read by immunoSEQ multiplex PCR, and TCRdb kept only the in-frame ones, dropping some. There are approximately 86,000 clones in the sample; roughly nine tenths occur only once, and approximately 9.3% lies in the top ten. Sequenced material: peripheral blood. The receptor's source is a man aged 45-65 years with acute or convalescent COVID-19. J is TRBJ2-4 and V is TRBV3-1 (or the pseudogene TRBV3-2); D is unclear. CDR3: CASSQAATAKNIQYF. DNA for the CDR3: TGTGCCAGCAGCCAAGCAGCGACAGCCAAAAACATTCAGTACTTC.